These T cell receptor beta chains were read from a single sample in a study of cytomegalovirus exposure and HLA in healthy donors. Profiling relied on immunoSEQ multiplex PCR, and the TCRdb table lists in-frame clones only, not all of them. The top ten hold approximately 3.1% of the sample, which has about 260,000 clones, 90% seen once. The specimen sequenced was PBMCs. These receptors came from a woman aged 30 to 39 in good health and CMV-seronegative. CDR3s include the opening cysteine and the closing phenylalanine or tryptophan. A D gene is named only where the DNA matches it firmly. The size entry is marked missing in some rows and otherwise reads once, few, many or a size class.

v_gene: TRBV11-3
d_gene: TRBD2
j_gene: TRBJ2-3
abundance: .
CDR3aa: CASSLVRLAGIPDTQYF
CDR3nt: TGTGCCAGCAGCTTAGTCCGACTAGCGGGAATACCAGATACGCAGTATTTT

v_gene: TRBV7-9
d_gene: .
j_gene: TRBJ2-7
abundance: .
CDR3aa: CASTDSGGRDPYEQYF
CDR3nt: TGTGCCAGCACCGACTCGGGTGGCAGGGACCCTTACGAGCAGTACTTC

v_gene: TRBV28
d_gene: TRBD2
j_gene: TRBJ2-7
abundance: .
CDR3aa: CASSSLTSGNGEQYF
CDR3nt: TGTGCCAGCAGTTCCCTGACTAGCGGGAACGGCGAGCAGTACTTC

v_gene: TRBV6-1
d_gene: TRBD2
j_gene: TRBJ2-7
abundance: .
CDR3aa: CATRLAASYEQYF
CDR3nt: TGTGCCACCCGACTAGCGGCCTCCTACGAGCAGTACTTC

v_gene: TRBV14
d_gene: .
j_gene: TRBJ2-2
abundance: .
CDR3aa: CASSQVVAGELFF
CDR3nt: TGTGCCAGCAGCCAAGTGGTCGCCGGGGAGCTGTTTTTT

v_gene: TRBV5-1
d_gene: TRBD2
j_gene: TRBJ2-7
abundance: .
CDR3aa: CASSLRAGTSGTYEQYF
CDR3nt: TGCGCCAGCAGCTTGCGGGCCGGGACTAGCGGGACCTACGAGCAGTACTTC

v_gene: TRBV28
d_gene: TRBD2
j_gene: TRBJ2-1
abundance: .
CDR3aa: CASSSRGRVDEQFF
CDR3nt: TGTGCCAGCAGTTCCCGCGGGAGGGTCGATGAGCAGTTCTTC

v_gene: TRBV29-1
d_gene: .
j_gene: TRBJ1-2
abundance: .
CDR3aa: CSVESAGGYGYTF
CDR3nt: TGCAGCGTTGAAAGTGCTGGTGGGTATGGCTACACCTTC

v_gene: TRBV29-1
d_gene: .
j_gene: TRBJ2-5
abundance: .
CDR3aa: CSVTVGGPQETQYF
CDR3nt: TGCAGCGTTACGGTGGGGGGGCCCCAAGAGACCCAGTACTTC

v_gene: TRBV29-1
d_gene: TRBD2
j_gene: TRBJ2-2
abundance: .
CDR3aa: CSVNGLAGGWSTGELFF
CDR3nt: TGCAGCGTCAACGGACTAGCGGGAGGGTGGAGCACCGGGGAGCTGTTTTTT

v_gene: TRBV19
d_gene: TRBD2
j_gene: TRBJ2-3
abundance: .
CDR3aa: CASSIGGRGSDTQYF
CDR3nt: TGTGCCAGTAGTATAGGCGGGAGGGGTTCAGATACGCAGTATTTT

v_gene: TRBV28
d_gene: .
j_gene: TRBJ2-3
abundance: .
CDR3aa: CASSSQGDTQYF
CDR3nt: TGTGCCAGCAGCTCACAGGGAGATACGCAGTATTTT

v_gene: TRBV7-8
d_gene: TRBD1
j_gene: TRBJ1-1
abundance: .
CDR3aa: CASSLTGGGTEAFF
CDR3nt: TGTGCCAGCAGCTTAACAGGGGGTGGGACTGAAGCTTTCTTT

v_gene: TRBV6-1
d_gene: .
j_gene: TRBJ2-7
abundance: .
CDR3aa: CASSEAREQYF
CDR3nt: TGTGCCAGCAGTGAAGCAAGGGAGCAGTACTTC

v_gene: TRBV27
d_gene: .
j_gene: TRBJ2-1
abundance: .
CDR3aa: CASSSYNNEQFF
CDR3nt: TGTGCCAGCAGTTCCTACAACAATGAGCAGTTCTTC

v_gene: TRBV13
d_gene: TRBD1
j_gene: TRBJ1-2
abundance: .
CDR3aa: CASSLVGDRGFYGYTF
CDR3nt: TGTGCCAGCAGCTTAGTTGGGGACAGGGGTTTCTATGGCTACACCTTC

v_gene: TRBV10-3
d_gene: TRBD1
j_gene: TRBJ2-5
abundance: .
CDR3aa: CAIMGQGQETQYF
CDR3nt: TGTGCCATAATGGGACAGGGTCAAGAGACCCAGTACTTC

v_gene: TRBV20-1
d_gene: TRBD1
j_gene: TRBJ1-1
abundance: .
CDR3aa: CSANRQGSAFF
CDR3nt: TGCAGTGCTAATAGACAGGGGTCAGCTTTCTTT

v_gene: TRBV6-4
d_gene: .
j_gene: TRBJ2-3
abundance: few
CDR3aa: CASSESGSTDTQYF
CDR3nt: TGTGCCAGCAGTGAAAGCGGGAGCACAGATACGCAGTATTTT

v_gene: TRBV19
d_gene: .
j_gene: TRBJ2-3
abundance: .
CDR3aa: CASSRLLTDTQYF
CDR3nt: TGTGCCAGTAGTCGACTGCTCACAGATACGCAGTATTTT

v_gene: TRBV19
d_gene: TRBD1
j_gene: TRBJ2-7
abundance: .
CDR3aa: CASSRTGGSYEQYF
CDR3nt: TGTGCCAGTAGTAGGACAGGGGGCTCCTACGAGCAGTACTTC

v_gene: TRBV2
d_gene: .
j_gene: TRBJ2-4
abundance: few
CDR3aa: CASSASVLAKNIQYF
CDR3nt: TGTGCCAGCAGCGCTTCGGTTTTAGCCAAAAACATTCAGTACTTC

v_gene: TRBV14
d_gene: .
j_gene: TRBJ1-5
abundance: .
CDR3aa: CASSQETGQPQHF
CDR3nt: TGTGCCAGCAGCCAAGAGACCGGTCAGCCCCAGCATTTT

v_gene: TRBV19
d_gene: TRBD2
j_gene: TRBJ2-2
abundance: .
CDR3aa: CASSSPLAGNTGELFF
CDR3nt: TGTGCCAGTAGTAGCCCACTAGCGGGTAACACCGGGGAGCTGTTTTTT

v_gene: TRBV7-6
d_gene: .
j_gene: TRBJ2-5
abundance: .
CDR3aa: CASSDQGYETQYF
CDR3nt: TGTGCCAGCAGCGACCAGGGGTACGAGACCCAGTACTTC

v_gene: TRBV5-4
d_gene: .
j_gene: TRBJ1-4
abundance: .
CDR3aa: CASSLVGGDTTNEKLFF
CDR3nt: TGTGCCAGCAGCTTGGTGGGAGGAGATACAACTAATGAAAAACTGTTTTTT

v_gene: TRBV10-2
d_gene: TRBD2
j_gene: TRBJ2-1
abundance: .
CDR3aa: CASRLAGGRNNEQFF
CDR3nt: TGCGCCAGCCGCTTAGCGGGAGGGCGCAACAATGAGCAGTTCTTC

v_gene: TRBV2
d_gene: TRBD2
j_gene: TRBJ2-3
abundance: .
CDR3aa: CASSGGTSGSLTDTQYF
CDR3nt: TGTGCCAGCAGTGGGGGGACTAGCGGGAGTCTCACAGATACGCAGTATTTT

v_gene: TRBV6-4
d_gene: .
j_gene: TRBJ2-5
abundance: .
CDR3aa: CASRTGPVETQYF
CDR3nt: TGTGCCAGCAGAACAGGGCCGGTAGAGACCCAGTACTTC

v_gene: TRBV27
d_gene: .
j_gene: TRBJ1-1
abundance: .
CDR3aa: CASSLFGGNTEAFF
CDR3nt: TGTGCCAGCAGTTTATTTGGGGGGAACACTGAAGCTTTCTTT

v_gene: TRBV25-1
d_gene: .
j_gene: TRBJ2-5
abundance: .
CDR3aa: CASSGRGRGQETQYF
CDR3nt: TGTGCCAGCAGTGGAAGGGGCCGGGGCCAAGAGACCCAGTACTTC

v_gene: TRBV7-9
d_gene: .
j_gene: TRBJ2-2
abundance: .
CDR3aa: CAIVNRDHEGELFF
CDR3nt: TGTGCCATTGTTAACAGGGATCATGAGGGGGAGCTGTTTTTT

v_gene: TRBV6-1
d_gene: .
j_gene: TRBJ2-7
abundance: .
CDR3aa: CASSEAYEQYF
CDR3nt: TGTGCCAGCAGTGAAGCGTACGAGCAGTACTTC

v_gene: TRBV27
d_gene: .
j_gene: TRBJ2-1
abundance: .
CDR3aa: CASSLGAAPDNEQFF
CDR3nt: TGTGCCAGCAGTTTAGGTGCCGCCCCCGACAATGAGCAGTTCTTC

v_gene: TRBV9
d_gene: TRBD1
j_gene: TRBJ2-2
abundance: .
CDR3aa: CASSEAASVGGPTGELFF
CDR3nt: TGTGCCAGCAGCGAGGCTGCGTCGGTAGGGGGCCCTACCGGGGAGCTGTTTTTT

v_gene: TRBV27
d_gene: TRBD2
j_gene: TRBJ2-3
abundance: .
CDR3aa: CASSAGGAAVSTDTQYF
CDR3nt: TGTGCCAGCAGTGCCGGGGGGGCCGCCGTTAGCACAGATACGCAGTATTTT

v_gene: TRBV4-1
d_gene: TRBD2
j_gene: TRBJ2-7
abundance: .
CDR3aa: CASSQLAGAYEQYF
CDR3nt: TGCGCCAGCAGCCAGCTAGCGGGAGCCTACGAGCAGTACTTC

v_gene: TRBV9
d_gene: .
j_gene: TRBJ2-1
abundance: .
CDR3aa: CASSVHEQFF
CDR3nt: TGTGCCAGCAGCGTACATGAGCAGTTCTTC

v_gene: TRBV13
d_gene: TRBD2
j_gene: TRBJ2-2
abundance: .
CDR3aa: CASSPTGTSGSRNTGELFF
CDR3nt: TGTGCCAGCAGCCCAACCGGGACTAGCGGGAGTAGGAACACCGGGGAGCTGTTTTTT

v_gene: TRBV7-3
d_gene: .
j_gene: TRBJ2-5
abundance: .
CDR3aa: CASSPLGPQYF
CDR3nt: TGTGCCAGCAGCCCCCTTGGACCCCAGTACTTC

v_gene: TRBV6-5
d_gene: .
j_gene: TRBJ2-2
abundance: .
CDR3aa: CASSPLWDVTGELFF
CDR3nt: TGTGCCAGCAGTCCACTATGGGACGTTACCGGGGAGCTGTTTTTT

v_gene: TRBV5-1
d_gene: TRBD1
j_gene: TRBJ1-1
abundance: once
CDR3aa: CASSLGQGKTFF
CDR3nt: TGCGCCAGCAGCTTGGGACAGGGGAAGACTTTCTTT

v_gene: TRBV19
d_gene: .
j_gene: TRBJ2-2
abundance: .
CDR3aa: CASSVGAGTGELFF
CDR3nt: TGTGCCAGTTCGGTGGGAGCTGGCACCGGGGAGCTGTTTTTT

v_gene: TRBV5-1
d_gene: .
j_gene: TRBJ2-5
abundance: .
CDR3aa: CASSLGLAQETQYF
CDR3nt: TGCGCCAGCAGCTTGGGTCTAGCCCAAGAGACCCAGTACTTC

v_gene: TRBV9
d_gene: TRBD2
j_gene: TRBJ2-6
abundance: .
CDR3aa: CASSVGPGLIAGSGANVLTF
CDR3nt: TGTGCCAGCAGCGTAGGGCCCGGGTTAATAGCGGGCTCTGGGGCCAACGTCCTGACTTTC

v_gene: TRBV7-2
d_gene: .
j_gene: TRBJ2-7
abundance: few
CDR3aa: CASSLSTGPPYEQYF
CDR3nt: TGTGCCAGCAGCTTATCTACAGGGCCCCCCTACGAGCAGTACTTC

v_gene: TRBV9
d_gene: .
j_gene: TRBJ2-7
abundance: .
CDR3aa: CASSVDADSPYEQYF
CDR3nt: TGTGCCAGCAGCGTAGATGCGGACAGCCCCTACGAGCAGTACTTC

v_gene: TRBV4-1
d_gene: .
j_gene: TRBJ1-2
abundance: .
CDR3aa: CASSQDAANYGYTF
CDR3nt: TGCGCCAGCAGCCAAGACGCAGCTAACTATGGCTACACCTTC

v_gene: TRBV13
d_gene: .
j_gene: TRBJ1-1
abundance: .
CDR3aa: CASSSRGTEAFF
CDR3nt: TGTGCCAGCAGCTCAAGAGGGACTGAAGCTTTCTTT

v_gene: TRBV28
d_gene: .
j_gene: TRBJ2-1
abundance: .
CDR3aa: CASSVPDGGSEQFF
CDR3nt: TGTGCCAGCAGTGTCCCTGACGGAGGTAGTGAGCAGTTCTTC

v_gene: TRBV18
d_gene: .
j_gene: TRBJ1-3
abundance: .
CDR3aa: CASSPYNEGHSGNTIYF
CDR3nt: TGTGCCAGCTCACCGTACAATGAGGGCCACTCTGGAAACACCATATATTTT

v_gene: TRBV5-1
d_gene: .
j_gene: TRBJ2-5
abundance: .
CDR3aa: CASSEMTLGGETQYF
CDR3nt: TGCGCCAGCAGCGAGATGACGCTGGGGGGAGAGACCCAGTACTTC